These T cell receptor beta chains were read from a single sample in a study of T cell repertoires in cytomegalovirus infection. One entry per CDR3 protein, called by TCRdb with MiXCR from the reads. The table has about 140,000 distinct CDR3 sequences, 6.5% seen once. Input material: PBMCs. These receptors were taken from a human donor in good health (CMV status not recorded). Some clones in this sample may be carry-over from other donors' samples. The CDR3 runs from the conserved cysteine through the conserved F or W. A D gene is named only where the DNA matches it firmly. Clone size is shown for a subset of rows, as once, few, many or a class of expanded clone.

j_gene: TRBJ2-5
v_gene: TRBV13
len: 16
abundance: many
d_gene: TRBD2
CDR3nt: TGTGCCAGCAGCTTACTCACTAGCGGGGTAAAAGAGACCCAGTACTTC
CDR3aa: CASSLLTSGVKETQYF

j_gene: TRBJ2-2
v_gene: TRBV7-2
len: 18
abundance: many
d_gene: TRBD2
CDR3nt: TGTGCCAGCAGCCCGGACTTAGCGGGGGGGCAGGGCACCGGGGAGCTGTTTTTT
CDR3aa: CASSPDLAGGQGTGELFF

j_gene: TRBJ1-2
v_gene: TRBV7-2
len: 13
abundance: many
d_gene: NA
CDR3nt: TGTGCCAGCAGGAATAGGGGGACGGATGGCTACACCTTC
CDR3aa: CASRNRGTDGYTF

j_gene: TRBJ2-7
v_gene: TRBV7-9
len: 14
abundance: many
d_gene: NA
CDR3nt: TGTGCCAGCAGCAAAGCGGCGGTGACCTACGAGCAGTACTTC
CDR3aa: CASSKAAVTYEQYF

j_gene: TRBJ2-7
v_gene: TRBV7-3
len: 13
abundance: many
d_gene: NA
CDR3nt: TGTGCCAGCAGCCTCGGGACCCACTACGAGCAGTACTTC
CDR3aa: CASSLGTHYEQYF

j_gene: TRBJ1-6
v_gene: TRBV2
len: 15
abundance: many
d_gene: TRBD1
CDR3nt: TGTGCCAGCAGTGAAGCGAGGGGACAGGGGCGTCCCCTCCACTTT
CDR3aa: CASSEARGQGRPLHF

j_gene: TRBJ2-7
v_gene: TRBV7-2
len: 16
abundance: many
d_gene: NA
CDR3nt: TGTGCCAGCAGCTTAATGATCAGGGACTGGCCCTACGAGCAGTACTTC
CDR3aa: CASSLMIRDWPYEQYF

j_gene: TRBJ1-5
v_gene: TRBV19
len: 14
abundance: many
d_gene: TRBD1
CDR3nt: TGTGCCAGTAGTAGGGTGCAGGGGGTTCAGCCCCAGCATTTT
CDR3aa: CASSRVQGVQPQHF

j_gene: TRBJ2-2
v_gene: TRBV7-2
len: 15
abundance: many
d_gene: TRBD1
CDR3nt: TGTGCCAGCAGCCACCGGACAGGGGACACCGGGGAGCTGTTTTTT
CDR3aa: CASSHRTGDTGELFF

j_gene: TRBJ2-4
v_gene: TRBV7-2
len: 17
abundance: NA
d_gene: NA
CDR3nt: TGTGCCAGCGGCCCCCGCTTCGGGGGTCTAGCCAAAAACATTCAGTACTTC
CDR3aa: CASGPRFGGLAKNIQYF

j_gene: TRBJ1-1
v_gene: TRBV2
len: 10
abundance: few
d_gene: NA
CDR3nt: TGTGCCATCTCAGAGGGGGAAGCTTTCTTT
CDR3aa: CAISEGEAFF

j_gene: TRBJ2-7
v_gene: TRBV7-8
len: 11
abundance: many
d_gene: NA
CDR3nt: TGTGCCAGCAGCTTATCAGCAGCGCAGTACTTC
CDR3aa: CASSLSAAQYF

j_gene: TRBJ2-3
v_gene: TRBV7-9
len: 15
abundance: many
d_gene: NA
CDR3nt: TGTGCCAGCAGCCTTAGAGCTCCCAGCACAGATACGCAGTATTTT
CDR3aa: CASSLRAPSTDTQYF

j_gene: TRBJ2-7
v_gene: TRBV28
len: 13
abundance: many
d_gene: NA
CDR3nt: TGTGCCAGCAGCCGAGGTTACAAGAACGAGCAGTACTTC
CDR3aa: CASSRGYKNEQYF

j_gene: TRBJ2-5
v_gene: TRBV9
len: 14
abundance: many
d_gene: NA
CDR3nt: TGTGCCAGCAGCGTAGGTCCCCTCGGGGAGACCCAGTACTTC
CDR3aa: CASSVGPLGETQYF

j_gene: TRBJ2-2
v_gene: TRBV28
len: 17
abundance: many
d_gene: TRBD1
CDR3nt: TGTGCCAGCACTCCCGCCTTGGGACAGGGGGTGACCGGGGAGCTGTTTTTT
CDR3aa: CASTPALGQGVTGELFF

j_gene: TRBJ1-2
v_gene: TRBV7-9
len: 15
abundance: many
d_gene: NA
CDR3nt: TGTGCCAGCAGCTTAGAAGTAACGGCTAACTATGGCTACACCTTC
CDR3aa: CASSLEVTANYGYTF

j_gene: TRBJ2-1
v_gene: TRBV19
len: 19
abundance: NA
d_gene: NA
CDR3nt: TGTGCCAGTAGTATGTTGGAGCGGGCTAGTCCACTTTCCTACAATGAGCAGTTCTTC
CDR3aa: CASSMLERASPLSYNEQFF

j_gene: TRBJ2-5
v_gene: TRBV7-6
len: 11
abundance: many
d_gene: NA
CDR3nt: TGTGCCAGCAGCAAAAAAGAGACCCAGTACTTC
CDR3aa: CASSKKETQYF

j_gene: TRBJ2-7
v_gene: TRBV12-3/TRBV12-4
len: 12
abundance: few
d_gene: NA
CDR3nt: TGTGCCAGCAGTTTAGCGGGGCGCGAGCAGTACTTC
CDR3aa: CASSLAGREQYF

j_gene: TRBJ2-5
v_gene: TRBV7-9
len: 13
abundance: many
d_gene: NA
CDR3nt: TGTGCCAGCAGCTTCGATAATAGAGAGACCCAGTACTTC
CDR3aa: CASSFDNRETQYF

j_gene: TRBJ2-7
v_gene: TRBV6-6
len: 14
abundance: NA
d_gene: TRBD1
CDR3nt: TGTGCCAGCGAGGGCCGGGACAGCCGCTACGAGCAGTACTTC
CDR3aa: CASEGRDSRYEQYF

j_gene: TRBJ2-5
v_gene: TRBV28
len: 14
abundance: many
d_gene: TRBD2
CDR3nt: TGTGCCAGCGAAACCGGGACTAGGTTCAAGACCCAGTACTTC
CDR3aa: CASETGTRFKTQYF

j_gene: TRBJ1-2
v_gene: TRBV7-8
len: 13
abundance: many
d_gene: NA
CDR3nt: TGTGCCAGCAGCTTAGGCGGGGAGAATGGCTACACCTTC
CDR3aa: CASSLGGENGYTF

j_gene: TRBJ1-2
v_gene: TRBV28
len: 15
abundance: many
d_gene: NA
CDR3nt: TGTGCCAGCAGTGGGTTGGGCAGGGTTACTCTTGGCTACACCTTC
CDR3aa: CASSGLGRVTLGYTF

j_gene: TRBJ2-5
v_gene: TRBV7-6
len: 17
abundance: many
d_gene: NA
CDR3nt: TGTGCCAGCAGCCTTATTGCTTCAGGGGATAATCAAGAGACCCAGTACTTC
CDR3aa: CASSLIASGDNQETQYF

j_gene: TRBJ2-1
v_gene: TRBV27
len: 18
abundance: many
d_gene: TRBD2
CDR3nt: TGTGCCAGCAGTTTGTGGGAGGCTAGCGGGGGGTCAGACAATGAGCAGTTCTTC
CDR3aa: CASSLWEASGGSDNEQFF

j_gene: TRBJ2-5
v_gene: TRBV7-8
len: 12
abundance: many
d_gene: NA
CDR3nt: TGTGCCAGCAGCTCCCTAGAAGAGACCCAGTACTTC
CDR3aa: CASSSLEETQYF

j_gene: TRBJ1-2
v_gene: TRBV28
len: 13
abundance: many
d_gene: NA
CDR3nt: TGTGCCAGCAGTTCCGCCCGGGGCTATGGCTACACCTTC
CDR3aa: CASSSARGYGYTF

j_gene: TRBJ2-1
v_gene: TRBV29-1
len: 16
abundance: few
d_gene: NA
CDR3nt: TGCAGCGTTGAAACGGTTGGGAGCAGCTCCTACAATGAGCAGTTCTTC
CDR3aa: CSVETVGSSSYNEQFF

j_gene: TRBJ2-7
v_gene: TRBV28
len: 15
abundance: few
d_gene: NA
CDR3nt: TGTGCCAGCAGTTTTGGGGTCAGGGGAGCGTACGAGCAGTACTTC
CDR3aa: CASSFGVRGAYEQYF

j_gene: TRBJ2-1
v_gene: TRBV29-1
len: 12
abundance: NA
d_gene: NA
CDR3nt: TGCAGCGTTGAACCGCCGGGAAATGAGCAGTTCTTC
CDR3aa: CSVEPPGNEQFF

j_gene: TRBJ2-5
v_gene: TRBV7-3
len: 17
abundance: many
d_gene: NA
CDR3nt: TGTGCCAGCAGCTTCCACTGGGGCAGGGGCGGACAAGAGACCCAGTACTTC
CDR3aa: CASSFHWGRGGQETQYF

j_gene: TRBJ2-3
v_gene: TRBV7-2
len: 18
abundance: many
d_gene: TRBD2
CDR3nt: TGTGCCAGCAGCTCACCACCCGGACTAGCGGGGGGGCGGGATACGCAGTATTTT
CDR3aa: CASSSPPGLAGGRDTQYF

j_gene: TRBJ2-4
v_gene: TRBV28
len: 14
abundance: many
d_gene: TRBD2
CDR3nt: TGTGCCAGCAGTAGAGGACTAGCGGGAAACATTCAGTACTTC
CDR3aa: CASSRGLAGNIQYF

j_gene: TRBJ1-1
v_gene: TRBV6-2/TRBV6-3
len: 13
abundance: many
d_gene: NA
CDR3nt: TGTGCCAGCACAGGTCAGGGTCGGACTGAAGCTTTCTTT
CDR3aa: CASTGQGRTEAFF

j_gene: TRBJ2-7
v_gene: TRBV28
len: 18
abundance: NA
d_gene: TRBD2
CDR3nt: TGTGCCAGCAGTTCCGGACTAGCGGGGGGGCCGGGACGCTACGAGCAGTACTTC
CDR3aa: CASSSGLAGGPGRYEQYF

j_gene: TRBJ2-7
v_gene: TRBV10-3
len: 14
abundance: many
d_gene: TRBD1
CDR3nt: TGTGCCACCACCGGACAGGGGGACTCCTACGAGCAGTACTTC
CDR3aa: CATTGQGDSYEQYF

j_gene: TRBJ2-1
v_gene: TRBV4-1
len: 16
abundance: NA
d_gene: TRBD2
CDR3nt: TGCGCCAGCAGCCAGTATGCGGGGGGCCGGGGGGCTGAGCAGTTCTTC
CDR3aa: CASSQYAGGRGAEQFF

j_gene: TRBJ2-7
v_gene: TRBV7-2
len: 14
abundance: many
d_gene: TRBD1
CDR3nt: TGTGCCAGCAGCCGAGGGACAGGGTGGTACGAGCAGTACTTC
CDR3aa: CASSRGTGWYEQYF

j_gene: TRBJ1-1
v_gene: TRBV5-1
len: 14
abundance: few
d_gene: NA
CDR3nt: TGCGCCAGCAGCTTGGGGGTCACGGGGACTGAAGCTTTCTTT
CDR3aa: CASSLGVTGTEAFF

j_gene: TRBJ1-1
v_gene: TRBV28
len: 14
abundance: NA
d_gene: TRBD1
CDR3nt: TGTGCCAGCAGTGCCTACAGGGGAGTGGCTGAAGCTTTCTTT
CDR3aa: CASSAYRGVAEAFF

j_gene: TRBJ2-4
v_gene: TRBV2
len: 17
abundance: NA
d_gene: NA
CDR3nt: TGTGCCAGCAGCTTCGACAAAATCAGCGTTGCCAAAAACATTCAGTACTTC
CDR3aa: CASSFDKISVAKNIQYF

j_gene: TRBJ2-3
v_gene: TRBV7-2
len: 11
abundance: many
d_gene: NA
CDR3nt: TGTGCCAGCAGCTTCGAAGTTACGCAGTATTTT
CDR3aa: CASSFEVTQYF

j_gene: TRBJ1-1
v_gene: TRBV5-1
len: 15
abundance: many
d_gene: NA
CDR3nt: TGCGCCAGCAGCGCCGCAGGGAGTCGGGCCACTGAAGCTTTCTTT
CDR3aa: CASSAAGSRATEAFF

j_gene: TRBJ2-3
v_gene: TRBV29-1
len: 14
abundance: few
d_gene: TRBD1
CDR3nt: TGCAGCGCTCACCAGGGGGTCGGCACAGATACGCAGTATTTT
CDR3aa: CSAHQGVGTDTQYF

j_gene: TRBJ2-1
v_gene: TRBV20-1
len: 12
abundance: NA
d_gene: NA
CDR3nt: TGCAGTGCTACTGGCGAGGGGATTGAGCAGTTCTTC
CDR3aa: CSATGEGIEQFF

j_gene: TRBJ2-3
v_gene: TRBV7-2
len: 16
abundance: many
d_gene: TRBD1
CDR3nt: TGTGCCAGCAGCTCCCCCCTCCGGACAGGGAGAGATACGCAGTATTTT
CDR3aa: CASSSPLRTGRDTQYF

j_gene: TRBJ2-7
v_gene: TRBV7-6
len: 15
abundance: many
d_gene: TRBD1
CDR3nt: TGTGCCAGCAGCTTAGAGGCCGACAGGGGCGACGAGCAGTACTTC
CDR3aa: CASSLEADRGDEQYF